The clone carrying this T cell receptor (beta chain) was observed at least ten times. Its target is not known. These data are taken from a study of T-cell reconstitution after alpha-beta-depleted transplantation in children. Points from the study as a whole: The origin of high day-60 TCRbeta diversity in some patients lay in surviving recipient T cells and thymic progenitors.

It was with unique molecular identifiers that the TCRbeta library was prepared. TCRdb analysed the PCR reads with MiXCR anew, one entry per CDR3 protein. This table has 180,000 or so distinct CDR3 sequences, 6.3% appearing once. This specimen consisted of PBMCs, obtained before TCRalphabeta/CD19-depleted stem cell transplant. This receptor was obtained from a girl under three years old with combined immunodeficiency, due to receive a stem cell transplant.

The CDR3 region has the DNA TGCGCCAGCAGCTCGGGACTAGCGGAGTACAATGAGCAGTTCTTC. Translating it yields CASSSGLAEYNEQFF. The chain carries TRBV4-3 and TRBJ2-1; 11 bases align to TRBD2. The CDR3 is made up of 15 amino acids. The J segment lost 4 bases and the V segment lost 5 bases, leaving 4 bases of the junction unmatched. Looked up from germline, CDR1 is LGHNA and CDR2 is YSLEER.